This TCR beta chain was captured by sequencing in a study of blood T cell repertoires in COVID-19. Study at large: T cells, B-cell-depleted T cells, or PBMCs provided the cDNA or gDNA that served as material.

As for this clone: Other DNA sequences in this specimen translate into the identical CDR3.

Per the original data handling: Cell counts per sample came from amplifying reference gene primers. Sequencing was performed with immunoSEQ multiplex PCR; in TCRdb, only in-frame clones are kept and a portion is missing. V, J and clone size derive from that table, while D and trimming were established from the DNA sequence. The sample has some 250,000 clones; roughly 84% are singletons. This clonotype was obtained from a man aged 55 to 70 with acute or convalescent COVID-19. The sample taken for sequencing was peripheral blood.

The CDR3, as DNA: TGTGCCAGCAGCCCCTCCAATGAGCAGTTCTTC. As protein: CASSPSNEQFF. The J gene is TRBJ2-1, the V gene TRBV7-9; no definite D call. The CDR3 runs 11 residues. In germline, CDR1 is SEHNR, CDR2 FQNEAQ (reference sequence). Trimming shortened V by 5 bases and J by 6 bases, and 5 bases separated the two germline ends.